This T cell receptor beta chain was captured by sequencing in a study of response to subunit inactivated influenza vaccine. The study's findings and limits: After each seasonal influenza vaccination, few new T cells are recruited, the authors suggested.

This clonotype has just a few counts. The antigen is not known. MiXCR was run by TCRdb on the RT-PCR reads, yielding one entry per CDR3 protein. This table holds hundreds of thousands of distinct CDR3 sequences, approximately 14% found once. Specimen: PBMCs from blood, collected approximately 15 days before vaccination. The clonotype was recovered from a man between 50 and 59 years old who received an inactivated influenza vaccine.

The CDR3 DNA follows: TGTGCCAGCCGCTGGGGCGGGACCGGGGAGCTGTTTTTT. Protein product: CASRWGGTGELFF. This chain connects TRBV28 to TRBJ2-2; D may match TRBD1 or TRBD2 (5 bases each). The CDR3 is 13 amino acids. Germline V gene lookup returns CDR1 MDHEN and CDR2 SYDVKM. V lost 8 bases and J lost 5, with 12 bases in between.